This T cell receptor beta chain was identified in a study of cytomegalovirus exposure and HLA in healthy donors. Findings of the study overall: The authors reported that TCR beta sequences could predict HLA-A and HLA-B alleles. These predictions were accurate for most subjects in the first cohort.

Deletions cut 3 bases from V and 4 bases from J, with 9 bases between. The CDR3 is made up of 14 amino acids. The V gene's germline CDR1 is MNHEY and CDR2 SMNVEV (reference sequence). In the PCR, 60 Vbeta and 13 Jbeta primers were used. The table came from immunoSEQ multiplex PCR; TCRdb's copy has only in-frame clones and leaves some out. Among around 130,000 clones listed, around 72% were seen once. Only a few counts were recorded for this clone. Its specificity is not known. The clonotype comes from a woman in her forties in good health and CMV-seronegative. The sequenced sample was PBMCs. The chain carries TRBV27 and TRBJ2-2, with D tentatively TRBD1 (6 bases). CDR3 nucleotides: TGTGCCAGCAGTTTCGGGACACGCACCGGGGAGCTGTTTTTT. This sequence encodes CASSFGTRTGELFF.